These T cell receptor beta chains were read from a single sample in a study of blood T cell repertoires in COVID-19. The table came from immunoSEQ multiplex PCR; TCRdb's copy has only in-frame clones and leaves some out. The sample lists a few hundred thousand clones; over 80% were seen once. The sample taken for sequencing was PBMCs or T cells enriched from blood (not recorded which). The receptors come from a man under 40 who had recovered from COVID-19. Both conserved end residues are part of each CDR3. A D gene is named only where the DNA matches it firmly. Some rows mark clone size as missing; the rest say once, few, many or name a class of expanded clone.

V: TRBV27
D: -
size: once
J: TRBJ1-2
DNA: TGTGCCAGCAGTTTACTACCCCCCGCAGGGTTGTCTGGCTACACCTTC
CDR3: CASSLLPPAGLSGYTF

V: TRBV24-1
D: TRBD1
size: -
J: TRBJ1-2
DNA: TGTGCCACCAGTGACTCGGACAGGGGCTATGGCTACACCTTC
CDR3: CATSDSDRGYGYTF

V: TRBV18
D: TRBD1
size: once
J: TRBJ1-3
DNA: TGTGCCAGCTCACAACGGACAGGGGCTTTCTCTGGAAACACCATATATTTT
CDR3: CASSQRTGAFSGNTIYF

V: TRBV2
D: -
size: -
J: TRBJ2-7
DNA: TGTGCCAGCAGGCAGGGATCAAACGAGCAGTACTTC
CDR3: CASRQGSNEQYF

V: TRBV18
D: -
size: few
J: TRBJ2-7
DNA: TGTGCCAGCTCACACCCGGGACAACCTTACGAGCAGTACTTC
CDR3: CASSHPGQPYEQYF

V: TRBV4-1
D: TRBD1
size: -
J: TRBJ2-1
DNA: TGCGCCAGCAGCCAAGATGAGGACAGGGGGATGGAAAGCTCCTACAATGAGCAGTTCTTC
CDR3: CASSQDEDRGMESSYNEQFF

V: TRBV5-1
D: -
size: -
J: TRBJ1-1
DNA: TGCGCCAGCAGCGTCAGGGCTGGGGACACTGAAGCTTTCTTT
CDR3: CASSVRAGDTEAFF

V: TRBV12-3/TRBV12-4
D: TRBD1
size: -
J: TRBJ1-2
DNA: TGTGCCAGCAGTCCCGGGACAGGGGAGGGCTACACCTTC
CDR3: CASSPGTGEGYTF

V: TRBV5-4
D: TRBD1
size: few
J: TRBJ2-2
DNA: TGTGCCAGCAGCACTCAAGGACAGGGGTACACCGGGGAGCTGTTTTTT
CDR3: CASSTQGQGYTGELFF

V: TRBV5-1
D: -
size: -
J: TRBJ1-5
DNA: TGCGCCAGCAAGCGACAGGCCGATCAGCCCCAGCATTTT
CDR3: CASKRQADQPQHF

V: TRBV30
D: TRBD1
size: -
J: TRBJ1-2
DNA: TGTGCCTGGAGTGCCGCTTCCACAGGGGGAGTTGGCTACACCTTC
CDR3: CAWSAASTGGVGYTF

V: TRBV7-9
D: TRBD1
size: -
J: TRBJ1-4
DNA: TGTGCCAGCAGCGTCGACAGGGGTGACGCAACTAATGAAAAACTGTTTTTT
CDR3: CASSVDRGDATNEKLFF

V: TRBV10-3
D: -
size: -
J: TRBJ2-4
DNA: TGTGCCATCAGTGAGTCGTTGGCAGGGCGAAACATTCAGTACTTC
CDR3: CAISESLAGRNIQYF

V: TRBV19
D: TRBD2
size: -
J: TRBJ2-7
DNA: TGTGCCAGTAGTCCAGCGGGGGGCTCCTACGAGCAGTACTTC
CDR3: CASSPAGGSYEQYF

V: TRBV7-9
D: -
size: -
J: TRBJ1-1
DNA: TGTGCCAGCAGCCTCCCGCGTTCGAACACTGAAGCTTTCTTT
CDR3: CASSLPRSNTEAFF

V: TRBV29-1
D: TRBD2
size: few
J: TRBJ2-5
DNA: TGCAGCGTTGAAAGGGAAGCGGGGGGGATTTATTCGGAGACCCAGTACTTC
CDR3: CSVEREAGGIYSETQYF

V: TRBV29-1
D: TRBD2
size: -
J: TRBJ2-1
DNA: TGCAGCGTTGAATTCGGCGGGAGGATTTACAATGAGCAGTTCTTC
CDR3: CSVEFGGRIYNEQFF

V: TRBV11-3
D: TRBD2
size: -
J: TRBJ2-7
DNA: TGTGCCAGCAGCGTACGAGCGGGAGGTTTGTACGAGCAGTACTTC
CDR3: CASSVRAGGLYEQYF

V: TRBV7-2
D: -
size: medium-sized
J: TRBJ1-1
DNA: TGTGCCAGCAGCTTGGAGACAGGCGCTGAAGCTTTCTTT
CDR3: CASSLETGAEAFF

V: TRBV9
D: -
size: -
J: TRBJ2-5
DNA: TGTGCCAGCAGCGTAGTAGGGGGAGTTGAGACCCAGTACTTC
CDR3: CASSVVGGVETQYF

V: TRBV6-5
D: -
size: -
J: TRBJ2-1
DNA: TGTGCCAGCAGCCGAGTCGGTGACTCCTACAATGAGCAGTTCTTC
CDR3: CASSRVGDSYNEQFF

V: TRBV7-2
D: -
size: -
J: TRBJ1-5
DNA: TGTGCCAGCAGGCCCTGGGGGGGGAACCAGCCCCAGCATTTT
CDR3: CASRPWGGNQPQHF

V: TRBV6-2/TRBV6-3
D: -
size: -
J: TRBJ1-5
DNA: TGTGCCAGCAGTCGCTCAGAAATTAATCAGCCCCAGCATTTT
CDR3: CASSRSEINQPQHF

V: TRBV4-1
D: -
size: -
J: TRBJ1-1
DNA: TGCGCCAGCAGCCAACCCGGTAAGGTACAGGAAGCTTTCTTT
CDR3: CASSQPGKVQEAFF

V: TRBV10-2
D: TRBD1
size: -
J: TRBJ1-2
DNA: TGCGCCAGCAGTGAGCCACTGGGACAGCCGGAATATGGCTACACCTTC
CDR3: CASSEPLGQPEYGYTF

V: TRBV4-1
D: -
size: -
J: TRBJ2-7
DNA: TGCGCCAGCAGCCAATATCAGGTCGCCTACGAGCAGTACTTC
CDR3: CASSQYQVAYEQYF

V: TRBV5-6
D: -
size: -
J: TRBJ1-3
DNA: TGTGCCAGCAGCTTGTTGACAGCTTTTTTTGGAAACACCATATATTTT
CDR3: CASSLLTAFFGNTIYF

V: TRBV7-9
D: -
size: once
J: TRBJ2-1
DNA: TGTGCCAGCAGCTTACCAGGGGACGGCTACAATGAGCAGTTCTTC
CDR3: CASSLPGDGYNEQFF

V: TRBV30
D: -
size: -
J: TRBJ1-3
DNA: TGTGCCTGGAGGACCGGGGTTGGAAACACCATATATTTT
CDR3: CAWRTGVGNTIYF

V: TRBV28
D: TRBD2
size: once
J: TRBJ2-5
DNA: TGTGCCAGCAGTCCCGGGGGAGCGGGAGCGGGAGAGACCCAGTACTTC
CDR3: CASSPGGAGAGETQYF

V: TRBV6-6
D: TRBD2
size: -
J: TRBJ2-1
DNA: TGTGCCAGCACCCGATCGGGTGGGACTAGCGCTTACAATGAGCAGTTCTTC
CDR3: CASTRSGGTSAYNEQFF

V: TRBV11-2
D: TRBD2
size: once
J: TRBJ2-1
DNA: TGTGCCAGCAGCCCCGGGGAGGGCGGCTACAATGAGCAGTTCTTC
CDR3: CASSPGEGGYNEQFF

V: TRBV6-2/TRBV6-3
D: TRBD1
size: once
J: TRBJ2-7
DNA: TGTGCCAGCAGTTCCGCCGGGACAGGGGACTACGAGCAGTACTTC
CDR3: CASSSAGTGDYEQYF

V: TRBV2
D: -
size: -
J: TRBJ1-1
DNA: TGTGCCAGCAGTTGGGCCGTTATGAACACTGAAGCTTTCTTT
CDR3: CASSWAVMNTEAFF

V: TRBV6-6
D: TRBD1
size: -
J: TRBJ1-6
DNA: TGTGCCAGCAGTCGACAGGGTTATAATTCACCCCTCCACTTT
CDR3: CASSRQGYNSPLHF

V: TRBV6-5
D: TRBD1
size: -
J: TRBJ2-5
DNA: TGTGCCAGCAGTTATGGGCAGGGGGTTGAGACCCAGTACTTC
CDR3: CASSYGQGVETQYF

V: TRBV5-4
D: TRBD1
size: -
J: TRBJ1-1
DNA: TGTGCCAGCAGCTTGGAGGCAGGGGGAGTCACTGAAGCTTTCTTT
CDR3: CASSLEAGGVTEAFF

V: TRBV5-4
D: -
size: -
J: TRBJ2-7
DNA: TGTGCCAGCAGCACAACTTCTAGATCTCACTCCTACGAGCAGTACTTC
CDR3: CASSTTSRSHSYEQYF

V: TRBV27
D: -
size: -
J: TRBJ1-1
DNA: TGTGCCTCCCGCTCGTGGCAGATGAACACTGAAGCTTTCTTT
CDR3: CASRSWQMNTEAFF

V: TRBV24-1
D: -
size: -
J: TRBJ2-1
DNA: TGTGCCACCAGTGATGGGGGACACCCTGGGAACAATGAGCAGTTCTTC
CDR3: CATSDGGHPGNNEQFF

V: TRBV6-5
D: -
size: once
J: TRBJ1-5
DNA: TGTGCCAGCAGTTGGCCAGGGAGGGATAGCAATCAGCCCCAGCATTTT
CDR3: CASSWPGRDSNQPQHF

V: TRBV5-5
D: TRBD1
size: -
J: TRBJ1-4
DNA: TGTGCCAGCAGCCTTTATACAGGGGCCGAGAATGAAAAACTGTTTTTT
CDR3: CASSLYTGAENEKLFF

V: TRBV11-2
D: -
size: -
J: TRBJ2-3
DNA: TGTGCCAGCAGCCTCGGGACTTCACTAGGGGATACGCAGTATTTT
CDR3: CASSLGTSLGDTQYF

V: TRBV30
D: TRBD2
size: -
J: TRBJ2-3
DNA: TGTGCCTGGAGTGCCTCTGGACTAGCGGGAGTGGCAGATACGCAGTATTTT
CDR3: CAWSASGLAGVADTQYF

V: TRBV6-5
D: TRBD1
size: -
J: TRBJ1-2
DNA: TGTGCCAGCAGTCCGACAGGGGCGGGTTATGGCTACACCTTC
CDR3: CASSPTGAGYGYTF

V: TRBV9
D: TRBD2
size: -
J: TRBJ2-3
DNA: TGTGCCAGCAGCGATGGGACTAGCGGGAGGGCAAAGACCATCACAGATACGCAGTATTTT
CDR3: CASSDGTSGRAKTITDTQYF